The sequence of this T cell receptor beta chain was determined in a study of technical replicates of blood from several donors. The repertoire was sequenced with immunoSEQ multiplex PCR; TCRdb's copy has only in-frame clones and lacks some. The sample yields fewer than 75,000 clones, roughly 93% seen once. Germline CDR1 is MDHEN and CDR2 is SYDVKM. This CDR3 region has 15 residues. V dropped 3 bases and J dropped 1 base, with 10 bases sitting between them. The clonotype was recovered from a human donor in good health. The sequencing input was T cells isolated from PBMCs. The chain joins TRBV28 to TRBJ1-5, with D unresolved. DNA of the CDR3: TGTGCCAGCAGTTTCCGTAGAGGAAGCAATCAGCCCCAGCATTTT. Its protein product is CASSFRRGSNQPQHF. Full variable domain (remainder filled in from reference TRBV28 and TRBJ1-5): DVKVTQSSRYLVKRTGEKVFLECVQDMDHENMFWYRQDPGLGLRLIYFSYDVKMKEKGDIPEGYSVSREKKERFSLILESASTNQTSMYLCASSFRRGSNQPQHFGDGTRLSIL.